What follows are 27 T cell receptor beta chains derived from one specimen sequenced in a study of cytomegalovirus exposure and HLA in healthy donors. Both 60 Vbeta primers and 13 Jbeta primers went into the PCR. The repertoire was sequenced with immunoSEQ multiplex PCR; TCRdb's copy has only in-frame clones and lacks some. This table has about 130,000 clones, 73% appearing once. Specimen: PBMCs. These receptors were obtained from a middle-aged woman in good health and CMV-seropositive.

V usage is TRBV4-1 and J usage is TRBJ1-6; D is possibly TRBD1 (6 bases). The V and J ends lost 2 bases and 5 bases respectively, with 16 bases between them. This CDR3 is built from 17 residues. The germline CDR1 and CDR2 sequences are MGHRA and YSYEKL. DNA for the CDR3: TGCGCCAGCAGCCAATCCTTTCTGGGGGGGCATAATTCACCCCTCCACTTT. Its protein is CASSQSFLGGHNSPLHF.

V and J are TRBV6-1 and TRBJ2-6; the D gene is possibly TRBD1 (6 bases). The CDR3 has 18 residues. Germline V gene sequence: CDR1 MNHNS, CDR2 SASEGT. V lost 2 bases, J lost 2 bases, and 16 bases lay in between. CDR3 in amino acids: CASSEHRALEAGANVLTF. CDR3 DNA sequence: TGTGCCAGCAGTGAACACAGGGCCCTTGAGGCTGGGGCCAACGTCCTGACTTTC.

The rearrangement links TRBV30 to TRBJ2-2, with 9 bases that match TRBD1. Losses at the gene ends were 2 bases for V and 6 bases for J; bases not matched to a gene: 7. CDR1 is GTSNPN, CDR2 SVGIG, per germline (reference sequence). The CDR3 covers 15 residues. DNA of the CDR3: TGTGCCTGGAGTCATCCGGACAGGGGCGCCGGGGAGCTGTTTTTT. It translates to CAWSHPDRGAGELFF.

In nucleotides, the CDR3 is TGTGCCAGCAGTGAGGACAGGGGGCTAGCTTTCTTT. The encoded protein is CASSEDRGLAFF. The chain uses TRBV2 and TRBJ1-1, with 11 nucleotides matching TRBD1. Germline V lookup: CDR1 SNHLY, CDR2 FYNNEI. The CDR3 is 12 residues long. Unmatched junction bases numbered 1, after V lost 3 bases and J lost 10 bases.

The CDR3 region has the DNA TGTGCCAGCAGCTTATTATCGACGTGGGCAGAATCCTACGAGCAGTACTTC. Encoded protein: CASSLLSTWAESYEQYF. This chain links TRBV13 with TRBJ2-7; D unresolved. Deletions cut 2 bases from V and 1 base from J, with 18 bases between. The length of the CDR3 is 17 residues. From germline, CDR1 is PRHDT and CDR2 FYEKMQ (reference sequence). Using reference TRBV13 and TRBJ2-7 for the parts outside the CDR3, the full variable domain is AAGVIQSPRHLIKEKRETATLKCYPIPRHDTVYWYQQGPGQDPQFLISFYEKMQSDKGSIPDRFSAQQFSDYHSELNMSSLELGDSALYFCASSLLSTWAESYEQYFGPGTRLTVT.

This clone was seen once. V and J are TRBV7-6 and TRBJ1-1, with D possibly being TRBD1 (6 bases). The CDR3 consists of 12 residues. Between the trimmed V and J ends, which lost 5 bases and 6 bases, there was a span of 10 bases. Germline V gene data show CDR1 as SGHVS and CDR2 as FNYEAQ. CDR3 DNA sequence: TGTGCCAGCAGCCAGGACAGCTCTGAAGCTTTCTTT. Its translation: CASSQDSSEAFF.

DNA of the CDR3: TGCGCCAGCAGCTCTTCCGGGACAGGGGGATCAGATACGCAGTATTTT. Amino acids: CASSSSGTGGSDTQYF. The V gene is TRBV5-1, the J gene TRBJ2-3; TRBD1 matches 11 bases. The V gene end was trimmed by 3 bases and the J gene end by 4 bases; junction bases not matched to a gene: 7. The CDR3 totals 16 residues. Per germline, CDR1 SGHRS and CDR2 YFSETQ.

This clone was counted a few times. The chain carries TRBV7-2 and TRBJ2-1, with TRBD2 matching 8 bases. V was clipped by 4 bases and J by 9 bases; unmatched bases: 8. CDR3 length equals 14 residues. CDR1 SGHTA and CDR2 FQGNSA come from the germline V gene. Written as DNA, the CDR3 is TGTGCCAGCAGCTCCGGCATGAGCGGGGGTGAGCAGTTCTTC. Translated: CASSSGMSGGEQFF.

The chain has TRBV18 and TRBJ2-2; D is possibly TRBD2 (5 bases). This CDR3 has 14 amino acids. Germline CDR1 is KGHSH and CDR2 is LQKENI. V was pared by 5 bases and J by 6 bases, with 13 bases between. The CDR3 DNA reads TGTGCCAGCTCATCCAACCTAGCCTCCGGGGAGCTGTTTTTT. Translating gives CASSSNLASGELFF.

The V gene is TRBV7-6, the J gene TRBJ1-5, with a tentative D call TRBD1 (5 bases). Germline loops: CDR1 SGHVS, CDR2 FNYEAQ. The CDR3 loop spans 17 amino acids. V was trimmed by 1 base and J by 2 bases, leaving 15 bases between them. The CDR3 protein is CASSLVSGYEGNQPQHF. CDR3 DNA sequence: TGTGCCAGCAGCTTAGTATCAGGGTACGAGGGCAATCAGCCCCAGCATTTT.

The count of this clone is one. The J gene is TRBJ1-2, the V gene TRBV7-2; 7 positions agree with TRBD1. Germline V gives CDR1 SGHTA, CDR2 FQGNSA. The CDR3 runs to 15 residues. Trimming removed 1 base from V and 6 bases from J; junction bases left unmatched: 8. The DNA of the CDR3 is TGTGCCAGCAGCTTAGTCTCCGGGACAGCTGATGGCTACACCTTC. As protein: CASSLVSGTADGYTF.

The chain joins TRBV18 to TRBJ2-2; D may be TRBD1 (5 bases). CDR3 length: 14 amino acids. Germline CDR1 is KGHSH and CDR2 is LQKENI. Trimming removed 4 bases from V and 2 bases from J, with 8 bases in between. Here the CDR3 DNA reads TGTGCCAGCTCACGCCAGGGAAACACCGGGGAGCTGTTTTTT. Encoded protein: CASSRQGNTGELFF.

The CDR3 bases are TGTGCCAGCAGCGAGGGGACAGGGAGGAAAACCGGGGAGCTGTTTTTT. As protein: CASSEGTGRKTGELFF. J is TRBJ2-2 and V is TRBV9; 9 bases fit TRBD1. Per the germline V gene, CDR1 is SGDLS and CDR2 is YYNGEE. This CDR3 has 16 residues. Germline trimming cut 3 bases from V and 5 bases from J; bases unmatched to any gene: 8.

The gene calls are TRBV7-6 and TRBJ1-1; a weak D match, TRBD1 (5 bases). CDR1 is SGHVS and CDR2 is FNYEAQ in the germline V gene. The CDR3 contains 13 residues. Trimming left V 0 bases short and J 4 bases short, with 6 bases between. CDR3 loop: CASSLAGATEAFF. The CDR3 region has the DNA TGTGCCAGCAGCTTAGCAGGGGCCACTGAAGCTTTCTTT.

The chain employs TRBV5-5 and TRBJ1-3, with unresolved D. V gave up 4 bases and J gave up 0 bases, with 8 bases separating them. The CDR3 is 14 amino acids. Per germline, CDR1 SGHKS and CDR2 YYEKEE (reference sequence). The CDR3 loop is CASSVSPSGNTIYF. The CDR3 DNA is TGTGCCAGCAGCGTGTCTCCCTCTGGAAACACCATATATTTT.

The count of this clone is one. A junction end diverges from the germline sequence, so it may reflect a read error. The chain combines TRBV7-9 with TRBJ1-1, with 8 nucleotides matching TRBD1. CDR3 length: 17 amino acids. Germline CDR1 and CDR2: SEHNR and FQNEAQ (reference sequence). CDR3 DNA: TGTTCCAGCAGCTTAATCTCAGGGACAGGACAGAACACTGAAGCTTTCTTT. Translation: CSSSLISGTGQNTEAFF.

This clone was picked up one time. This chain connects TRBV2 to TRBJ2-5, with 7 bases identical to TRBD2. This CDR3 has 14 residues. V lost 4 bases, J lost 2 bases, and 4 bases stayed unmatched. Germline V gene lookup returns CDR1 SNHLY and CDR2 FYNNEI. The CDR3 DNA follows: TGTGCCAGCAGTGTACTAGCGCTTCAAGAGACCCAGTACTTC. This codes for CASSVLALQETQYF.

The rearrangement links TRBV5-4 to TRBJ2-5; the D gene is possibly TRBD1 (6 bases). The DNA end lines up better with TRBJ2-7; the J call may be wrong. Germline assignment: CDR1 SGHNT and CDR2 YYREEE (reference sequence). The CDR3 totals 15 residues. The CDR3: CASSSGTPASYEQYF. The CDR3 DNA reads TGTGCCAGCAGCTCTGGGACACCTGCCTCCTACGAGCAGTACTTC.

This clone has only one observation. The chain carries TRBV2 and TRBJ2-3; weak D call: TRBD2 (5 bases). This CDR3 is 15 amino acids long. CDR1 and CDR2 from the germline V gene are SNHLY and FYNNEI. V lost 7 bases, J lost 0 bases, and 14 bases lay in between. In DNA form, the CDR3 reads TGTGCCAGCAAAAGCTCGGGGATTAGCACAGATACGCAGTATTTT. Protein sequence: CASKSSGISTDTQYF.

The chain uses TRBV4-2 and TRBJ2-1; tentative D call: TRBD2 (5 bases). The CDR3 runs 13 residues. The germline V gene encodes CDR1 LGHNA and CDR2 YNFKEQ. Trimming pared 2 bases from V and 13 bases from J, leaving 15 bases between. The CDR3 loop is CASSQPADTGQFF. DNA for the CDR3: TGTGCCAGCAGCCAACCCGCCGACACGGGACAGTTCTTC.

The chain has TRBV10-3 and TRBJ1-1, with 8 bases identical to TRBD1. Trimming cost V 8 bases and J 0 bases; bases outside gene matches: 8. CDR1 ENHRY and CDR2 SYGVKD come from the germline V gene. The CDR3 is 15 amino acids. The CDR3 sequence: CAIRGQGDMNTEAFF. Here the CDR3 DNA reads TGTGCCATCCGAGGACAGGGCGATATGAACACTGAAGCTTTCTTT.

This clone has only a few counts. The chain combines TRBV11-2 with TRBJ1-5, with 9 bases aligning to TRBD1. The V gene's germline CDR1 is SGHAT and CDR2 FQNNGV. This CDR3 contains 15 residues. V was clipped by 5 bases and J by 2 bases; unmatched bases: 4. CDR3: CASSLGQGGNQPQHF. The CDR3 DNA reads TGTGCCAGCAGCCTGGGACAGGGAGGCAATCAGCCCCAGCATTTT.

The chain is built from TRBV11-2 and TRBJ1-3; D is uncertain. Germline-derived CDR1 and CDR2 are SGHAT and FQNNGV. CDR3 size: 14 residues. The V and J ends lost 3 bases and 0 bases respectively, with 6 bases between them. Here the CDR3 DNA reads TGTGCCAGCAGCTTTTCAAACTCTGGAAACACCATATATTTT. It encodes CASSFSNSGNTIYF.

This CDR3 reads CASSSRGRRLAGSDTQYF. Written as DNA, the CDR3 is TGTGCCAGCAGCTCCCGAGGACGGCGACTAGCGGGGTCAGATACGCAGTATTTT. This chain links TRBV7-2 with TRBJ2-3; TRBD2 aligns across 11 bases. In germline, CDR1 is SGHTA, CDR2 FQGNSA. The trim removed 4 bases at V and 4 bases at J, leaving 13 bases unmatched. This CDR3 has 18 amino acids.

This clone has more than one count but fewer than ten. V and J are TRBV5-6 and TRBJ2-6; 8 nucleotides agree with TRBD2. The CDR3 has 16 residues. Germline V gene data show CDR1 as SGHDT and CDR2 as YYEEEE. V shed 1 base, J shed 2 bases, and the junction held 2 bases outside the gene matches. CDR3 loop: CASSLSGGPGANVLTF. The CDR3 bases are TGTGCCAGCAGCTTGTCGGGGGGGCCTGGGGCCAACGTCCTGACTTTC. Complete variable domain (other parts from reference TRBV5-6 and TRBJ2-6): DAGVTQSPTHLIKTRGQQVTLRCSPKSGHDTVSWYQQALGQGPQFIFQYYEEEERQRGNFPDRFSGHQFPNYSSELNVNALLLGDSALYLCASSLSGGPGANVLTFGAGSRLTVL.

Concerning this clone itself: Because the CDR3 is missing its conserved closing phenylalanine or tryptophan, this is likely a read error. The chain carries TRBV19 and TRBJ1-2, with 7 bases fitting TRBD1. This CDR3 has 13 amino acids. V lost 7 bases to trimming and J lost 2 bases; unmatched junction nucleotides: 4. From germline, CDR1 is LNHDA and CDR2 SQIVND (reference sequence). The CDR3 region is CASTSDRNYGYTL. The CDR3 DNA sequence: TGTGCCAGTACCTCGGACAGGAACTATGGCTACACCCTC.

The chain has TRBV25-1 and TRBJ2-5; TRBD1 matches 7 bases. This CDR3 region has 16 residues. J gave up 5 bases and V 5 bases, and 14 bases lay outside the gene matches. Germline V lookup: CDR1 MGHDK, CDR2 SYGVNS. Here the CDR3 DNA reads TGTGCCAGCAGTACCTACAGGGGCGCCCTCAAGGAGACCCAGTACTTC. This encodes CASSTYRGALKETQYF.